The source of this T cell receptor (beta chain) is a study of Tregs in tolerant kidney transplant recipients. Libraries were prepared by immunoSEQ multiplex PCR; TCRdb keeps only in-frame clonotypes and omits some of them. The sample lists about 64,000 clones; around 87% were seen once. Related graft donors supplied nonmyeloablative bone marrow transplants, and mixed chimerism was transient. This CDR3 region has 15 residues. Per the germline V gene, CDR1 is SGHAT and CDR2 is FQNNGV. Trimming removed 0 bases at V and 2 bases at J, with 10 bases between. The receptor was derived from a human patient who received a combined kidney and bone marrow transplant. Some T cells could come from the graft donor. Sequencing was performed on CD4+ T cells from blood (PBMCs), taken 6 months after the transplant. V usage is TRBV11-2 and J usage is TRBJ1-1; tentative D call: TRBD1 (5 bases). This chain's CDR3 is CASSLDWQGNTEAFF. CDR3 nucleotides: TGTGCCAGCAGCTTAGATTGGCAGGGAAACACTGAAGCTTTCTTT.